The 14 T cell receptor beta chains below all came from one sample that was sequenced in a study of shared clonotypes between healthy human individuals. The data were produced by immunoSEQ multiplex PCR, yet TCRdb's version contains in-frame clones alone and is incomplete. The sample has approximately 980,000 clones; roughly 72% are singletons. Sequencing was done on a sample of memory CD4+ T cells sorted from blood. Subset here: CD45RA-negative fraction. The receptor set was obtained from a man between 18 and 29 years old in good health.

The V gene is TRBV7-2, the J gene TRBJ2-1, with 8 bases identical to TRBD2. The length of the CDR3 is 15 residues. Germline loops: CDR1 SGHTA, CDR2 FQGNSA. The V segment lost 5 bases and the J segment 11 bases; nucleotides outside the gene matches: 14. CDR3 coding DNA: TGTGCCAGCAGCCTTCCTCTTTTGCAGCGGGAGCAGCAGTTCTTC. It translates to CASSLPLLQREQQFF.

The chain recombines TRBV6-7 with TRBJ2-7, with 9 bases lining up with TRBD2. TRBV6-7 is an open reading frame, and its role is uncertain. V trimming: 3 bases; J trimming: 3 bases; junction bases outside the gene matches: 9. There are 16 residues in the CDR3. Here the CDR3 DNA reads TGTGCCAGCAGTTATAGAACTAGCGGGCAAAACTACGAGCAGTACTTC. Protein sequence: CASSYRTSGQNYEQYF.

The chain couples TRBV28 to TRBJ1-6; D call uncertain. Trimming removed 5 bases from V and 4 bases from J, with 18 bases in between. Germline V gene data show CDR1 as MDHEN and CDR2 as SYDVKM. The CDR3 is 17 amino acids. CDR3 sequence (DNA): TGTGCCAGCAGTCCATCTGCGACGGCCTCTTATAATTCACCCCTCCACTTT. The encoded protein is CASSPSATASYNSPLHF.

Note on this clone: The sample holds other DNA sequences that translate to the same CDR3. The rearrangement uses TRBV9 and TRBJ1-2; unclear D gene. Germline CDR1 reads SGDLS; CDR2 reads YYNGEE. V gave up 0 bases and J gave up 4 bases, with 7 bases separating them. The CDR3 covers 13 residues. DNA of the CDR3: TGTGCCAGCAGCGTAGATGAAGCCTATGGCTACACCTTC. The encoded protein is CASSVDEAYGYTF.

To note about this clone: Other nucleotide sequences from this sample produce the same CDR3. The rearrangement links TRBV6-1 to TRBJ1-5; D is uncertain. CDR1 MNHNS and CDR2 SASEGT come from the germline V gene. Trimming stripped 3 bases from V and 4 bases from J, with 7 bases between. This CDR3 comprises 13 residues. The CDR3: CASSERVNQPQHF. For the CDR3, the DNA is TGTGCCAGCAGTGAGCGAGTAAATCAGCCCCAGCATTTT.

This chain connects TRBV28 to TRBJ1-3; no reliable D call. CDR3 length equals 11 residues. Trimming removed 6 bases from V and 6 bases from J, with 6 bases in between. CDR1 is MDHEN and CDR2 is SYDVKM in the germline V gene. The chain's CDR3 is CASRQENTIYF. CDR3 nucleotides: TGTGCCAGCAGGCAGGAAAACACCATATATTTT.

This clone was detected only a few times. The chain recombines TRBV27 with TRBJ2-7; 7 bases map to TRBD1. Trimming at V came to 6 bases and at J to 6 bases, leaving 5 bases not matched to a gene. CDR3 length equals 12 residues. The germline V gene encodes CDR1 MNHEY and CDR2 SMNVEV (reference sequence). The CDR3 region has the DNA TGTGCCAGCAGGAGAGCAGGGGGCGAGCAGTACTTC. Encoded protein: CASRRAGGEQYF.

The sample holds a few counts of this clone. The chain uses TRBV6-1 and TRBJ1-6, with TRBD1 identical over 7 bases. Germline V gene lookup returns CDR1 MNHNS and CDR2 SASEGT. The CDR3 is 18 amino acids. V dropped 4 bases and J dropped 7; count of bases not matched to a gene: 16. The CDR3 region has the DNA TGTGCCAGCAGTGTGGACAGGCGGCAAGGGCAATTAAATTCACCCCTCCACTTT. It yields the protein CASSVDRRQGQLNSPLHF.

V is TRBV7-9 and J is TRBJ2-3; the D gene is possibly TRBD2 (5 bases). The CDR3 runs to 14 residues. CDR1 and CDR2 from the germline V gene are SEHNR and FQNEAQ (reference sequence). The V end was cut by 0 bases, the J end by 5 bases, with 9 bases between. CDR3 sequence (DNA): TGTGCCAGCAGCTTAGCCGGGATAGGAGATACGCAGTATTTT. Translation gives CASSLAGIGDTQYF. The full variable domain, completed using reference TRBV7-9 and TRBJ2-3, is DTGVSQNPRHKITKRGQNVTFRCDPISEHNRLYWYRQTLGQGPEFLTYFQNEAQLEKSRLLSDRFSAERPKGSFSTLEIQRTEQGDSAMYLCASSLAGIGDTQYFGPGTRLTVL.

The chain joins TRBV6-6 to TRBJ1-4; D is uncertain. Trimming shortened V by 6 bases and J by 8 bases, and 13 bases separated the two germline ends. Germline lookup yields CDR1 MNHNY and CDR2 SVGAGI (reference sequence). This CDR3 region has 13 residues. This chain's CDR3 is CASRTPVEEKLFF. The CDR3 region has the DNA TGTGCCAGCAGGACCCCGGTGGAAGAAAAACTGTTTTTT.

The V call is TRBV25-1, the J call TRBJ1-2; possibly TRBD1 for D (6 bases). Trimming shortened V by 3 bases and J by 7 bases, and 18 bases separated the two germline ends. Looked up from germline, CDR1 is MGHDK and CDR2 is SYGVNS. The CDR3 loop spans 15 amino acids. For the CDR3, the DNA is TGTGCCAGCAGTGACCCCGACAGGCGATGGGGTGGCTACACCTTC. Its translation is CASSDPDRRWGGYTF.

The chain carries TRBV5-1 and TRBJ2-7; 12 bases are a match to TRBD2. Germline V CDR1 and CDR2: SGHRS, YFSETQ. The CDR3 has 18 amino acids. With V trimmed by 4 bases and J by 0 bases, 11 bases remained unmatched. The CDR3 loop reads CASSLGTSGRDPSYEQYF. In DNA, the CDR3 is TGCGCCAGCAGCCTCGGGACTAGCGGGCGAGATCCCTCCTACGAGCAGTACTTC.

This clone was counted only a few times. The J gene is TRBJ2-3, the V gene TRBV4-1, with 15 bases aligning to TRBD2. Germline V lookup: CDR1 MGHRA, CDR2 YSYEKL. The CDR3 length is 16 residues. J was trimmed by 6 bases and V by 3 bases; bases with no gene match: 4. CDR3 residues: CASSQGLAGGQDTQYF. CDR3 DNA sequence: TGCGCCAGCAGCCAGGGACTAGCGGGGGGCCAGGATACGCAGTATTTT.

The genes are TRBV4-1 and TRBJ2-7, with D unclear. The V gene lost 5 bases and the J gene lost 2 bases, with 16 bases spanning the gap. CDR1 and CDR2 from the germline V gene are MGHRA and YSYEKL. The CDR3 is 15 amino acids. This chain's CDR3 is CASSYDARSAYEQYF. The CDR3 coding sequence is TGCGCCAGCAGCTACGACGCCAGGTCCGCCTACGAGCAGTACTTC.